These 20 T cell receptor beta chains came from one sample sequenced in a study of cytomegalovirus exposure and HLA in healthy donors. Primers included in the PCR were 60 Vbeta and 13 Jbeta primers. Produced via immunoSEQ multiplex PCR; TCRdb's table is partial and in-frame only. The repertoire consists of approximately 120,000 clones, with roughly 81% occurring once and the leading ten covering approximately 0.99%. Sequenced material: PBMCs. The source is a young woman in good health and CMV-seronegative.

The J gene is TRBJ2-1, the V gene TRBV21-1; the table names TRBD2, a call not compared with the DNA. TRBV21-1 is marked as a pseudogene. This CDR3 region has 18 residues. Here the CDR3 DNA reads TGTGCCAGCAGCATCAAAAAGATCCTAGCGGGCTCCTACAATGAGCAGTTCTTC. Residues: CASSIKKILAGSYNEQFF.

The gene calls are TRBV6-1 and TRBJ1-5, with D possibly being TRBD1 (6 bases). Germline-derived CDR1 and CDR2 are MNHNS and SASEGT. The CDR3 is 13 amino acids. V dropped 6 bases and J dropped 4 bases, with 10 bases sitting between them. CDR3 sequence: CASSYRDNQPQHF. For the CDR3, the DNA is TGTGCCAGCAGCTACAGGGATAATCAGCCCCAGCATTTT.

In DNA, the CDR3 is TGTGCCAGTAGTAACAAATTACCTCACAGGGGGTCCGTCGAACGCGGGGAGCTGTTTTTT. This sequence encodes CASSNKLPHRGSVERGELFF. The chain has TRBV19 and TRBJ2-2; 8 positions match TRBD1. The CDR3 has 20 amino acids. The germline gives CDR1 LNHDA, CDR2 SQIVND (reference sequence). With V trimmed by 4 bases and J by 7 bases, 23 bases remained unmatched.

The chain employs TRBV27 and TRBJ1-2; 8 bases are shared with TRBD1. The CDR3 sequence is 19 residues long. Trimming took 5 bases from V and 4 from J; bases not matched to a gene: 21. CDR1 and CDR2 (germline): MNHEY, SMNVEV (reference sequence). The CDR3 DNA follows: TGTGCCAGCAGTCCCACTTCCCTTGGACAGGGCGCTCACCTCTATGGCTACACCTTC. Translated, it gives CASSPTSLGQGAHLYGYTF.

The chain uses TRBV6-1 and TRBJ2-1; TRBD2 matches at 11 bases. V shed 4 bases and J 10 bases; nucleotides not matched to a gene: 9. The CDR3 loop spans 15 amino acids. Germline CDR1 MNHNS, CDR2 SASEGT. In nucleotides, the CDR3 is TGTGCCAGCAGTGTCTTAGCGGGGGGGCGGAGAGAGCAGTTCTTC. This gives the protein CASSVLAGGRREQFF.

CDR3 DNA sequence: TGTGCCAGCAGTCCCTGGACAGGGCCCACTGAAGCTTTCTTT. Encoded protein: CASSPWTGPTEAFF. The chain recombines TRBV6-1 with TRBJ1-1; 8 bases are a match to TRBD1. CDR1 MNHNS and CDR2 SASEGT come from the germline V gene. Trimming removed 5 bases from V and 4 bases from J; junction bases left unmatched: 6. The CDR3 length is 14 residues.

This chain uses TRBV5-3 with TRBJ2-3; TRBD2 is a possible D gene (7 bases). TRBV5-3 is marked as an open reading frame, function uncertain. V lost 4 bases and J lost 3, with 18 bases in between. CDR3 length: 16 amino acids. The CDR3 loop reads CARSPSEEGGTDTQYF. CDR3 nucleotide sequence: TGTGCCAGAAGCCCGAGTGAGGAGGGGGGGACAGATACGCAGTATTTT.

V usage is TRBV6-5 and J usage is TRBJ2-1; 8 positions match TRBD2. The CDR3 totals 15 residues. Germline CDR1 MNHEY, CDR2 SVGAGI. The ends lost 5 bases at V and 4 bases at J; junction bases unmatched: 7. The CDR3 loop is CASSPRLAHYNEQFF. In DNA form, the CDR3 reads TGTGCCAGCAGTCCAAGACTAGCGCATTACAATGAGCAGTTCTTC.

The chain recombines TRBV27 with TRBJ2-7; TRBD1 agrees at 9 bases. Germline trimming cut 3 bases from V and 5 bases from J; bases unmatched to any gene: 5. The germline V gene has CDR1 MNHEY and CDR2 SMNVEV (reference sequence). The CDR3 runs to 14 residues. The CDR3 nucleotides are TGTGCCAGCAGTTTCGGGACAGGGACCCACGAGCAGTACTTC. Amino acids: CASSFGTGTHEQYF.

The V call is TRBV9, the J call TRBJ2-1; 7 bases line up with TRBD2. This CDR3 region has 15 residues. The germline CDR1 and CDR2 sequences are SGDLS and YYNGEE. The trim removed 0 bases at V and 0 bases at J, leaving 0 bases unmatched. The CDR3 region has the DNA TGTGCCAGCAGCGTAGGACTAGCCTCCTACAATGAGCAGTTCTTC. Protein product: CASSVGLASYNEQFF.

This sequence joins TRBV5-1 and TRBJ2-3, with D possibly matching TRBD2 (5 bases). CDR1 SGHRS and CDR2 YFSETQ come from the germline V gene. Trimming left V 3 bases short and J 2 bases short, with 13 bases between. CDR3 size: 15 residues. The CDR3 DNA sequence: TGCGCCAGCAGCTATTTGGCGGGCGCCACAGATACGCAGTATTTT. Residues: CASSYLAGATDTQYF.

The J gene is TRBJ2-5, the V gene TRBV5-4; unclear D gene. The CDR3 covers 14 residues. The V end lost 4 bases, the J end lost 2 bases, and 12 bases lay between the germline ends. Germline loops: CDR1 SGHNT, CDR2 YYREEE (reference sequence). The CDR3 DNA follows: TGTGCCAGCAGCGGAAACAGTAGACAAGAGACCCAGTACTTC. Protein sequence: CASSGNSRQETQYF.

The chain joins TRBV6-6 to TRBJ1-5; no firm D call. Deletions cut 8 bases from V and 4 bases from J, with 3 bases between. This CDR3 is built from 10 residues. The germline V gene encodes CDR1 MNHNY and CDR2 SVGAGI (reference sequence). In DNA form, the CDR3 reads TGTGCCAGCTCAAATCAGCCCCAGCATTTT. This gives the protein CASSNQPQHF.

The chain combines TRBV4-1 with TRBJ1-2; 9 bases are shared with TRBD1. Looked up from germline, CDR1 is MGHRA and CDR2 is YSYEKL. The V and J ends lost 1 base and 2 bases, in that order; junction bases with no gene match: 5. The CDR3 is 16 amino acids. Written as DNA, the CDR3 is TGCGCCAGCAGCCAAGCCGGGACAGGGTCGAACTATGGCTACACCTTC. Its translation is CASSQAGTGSNYGYTF.

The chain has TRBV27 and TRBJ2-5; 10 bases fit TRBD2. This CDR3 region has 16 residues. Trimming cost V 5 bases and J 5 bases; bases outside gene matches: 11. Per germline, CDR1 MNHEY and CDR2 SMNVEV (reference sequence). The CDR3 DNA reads TGTGCCAGCAGTCCAAGGACTAGCGGACCTCGGGAGACCCAGTACTTC. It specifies CASSPRTSGPRETQYF.

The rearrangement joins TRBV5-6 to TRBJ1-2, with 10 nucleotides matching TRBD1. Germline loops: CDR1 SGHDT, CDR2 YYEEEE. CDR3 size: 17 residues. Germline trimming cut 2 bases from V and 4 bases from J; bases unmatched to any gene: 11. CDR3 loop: CASSFAGQGQSLYGYTF. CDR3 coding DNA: TGTGCCAGCAGCTTCGCGGGACAGGGGCAAAGCCTCTATGGCTACACCTTC. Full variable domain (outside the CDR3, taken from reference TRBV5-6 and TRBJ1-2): DAGVTQSPTHLIKTRGQQVTLRCSPKSGHDTVSWYQQALGQGPQFIFQYYEEEERQRGNFPDRFSGHQFPNYSSELNVNALLLGDSALYLCASSFAGQGQSLYGYTFGSGTRLTVV.

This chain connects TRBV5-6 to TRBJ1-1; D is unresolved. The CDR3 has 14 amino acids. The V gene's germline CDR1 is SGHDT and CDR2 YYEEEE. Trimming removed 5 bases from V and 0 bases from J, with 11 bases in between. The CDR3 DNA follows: TGTGCCAGCAGGCTGGGCGTCATGAACACTGAAGCTTTCTTT. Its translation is CASRLGVMNTEAFF. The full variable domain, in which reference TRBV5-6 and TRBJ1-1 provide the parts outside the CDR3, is DAGVTQSPTHLIKTRGQQVTLRCSPKSGHDTVSWYQQALGQGPQFIFQYYEEEERQRGNFPDRFSGHQFPNYSSELNVNALLLGDSALYLCASRLGVMNTEAFFGQGTRLTVV.

CDR3 loop: CASSLEGQGLGYTF. CDR3 DNA sequence: TGTGCCAGCAGCTTGGAAGGACAAGGCCTTGGCTACACCTTC. This rearrangement joins TRBV5-4 to TRBJ1-2; a weak D match, TRBD1 (5 bases). The CDR3 is 14 amino acids. V gave up 0 bases and J gave up 7 bases, with 13 bases separating them. Germline-derived CDR1 and CDR2 are SGHNT and YYREEE (reference sequence).

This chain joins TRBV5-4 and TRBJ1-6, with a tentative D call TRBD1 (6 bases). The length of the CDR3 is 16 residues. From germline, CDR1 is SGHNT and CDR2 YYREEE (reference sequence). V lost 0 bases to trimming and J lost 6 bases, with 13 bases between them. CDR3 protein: CASSLGRGGGNSPLHF. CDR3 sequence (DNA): TGTGCCAGCAGCTTGGGCAGGGGTGGAGGTAATTCACCCCTCCACTTT.

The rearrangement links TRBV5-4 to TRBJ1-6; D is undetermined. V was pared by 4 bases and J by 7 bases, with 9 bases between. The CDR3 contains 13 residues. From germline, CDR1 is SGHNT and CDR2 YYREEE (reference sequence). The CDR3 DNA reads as TGTGCCAGCAGCATTGATGAGAATTCACCCCTCCACTTT. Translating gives CASSIDENSPLHF.